This TCR beta chain was identified during a study of T cells in Graves' hyperthyroidism and ophthalmopathy. The study's findings and limits: Before onset, ophthalmopathy was predicted by the model a median roughly six months earlier.

Points on this clonotype: What it recognizes is unknown.

V lost 1 base and J 0 bases, leaving 10 bases between the germline ends. This CDR3 region has 15 residues. Per germline, CDR1 DFQATT and CDR2 SNEGSKA (reference sequence). TCR beta CDR3 region amplification was performed from RNA transcripts. In the first-round RT-PCR of the TCR CDR3, the HTBI primer set was used. TCRdb processed the multiplex PCR reads anew with MiXCR; each CDR3 protein has one entry. This table has around 490,000 distinct CDR3 sequences, 15% to 20% appearing once. The TCR comes from a man aged 40-55 years with Graves' ophthalmopathy. J is TRBJ2-1 and V is TRBV20-1; D is undetermined. The specimen sequenced was blood. The CDR3 is CSARVRSRSYNEQFF. The DNA for the CDR3 is TGCAGTGCTAGAGTTCGGTCCCGCTCCTACAATGAGCAGTTCTTC.